This T cell receptor (beta chain) was recorded in a study of blood T cells in healthy people across ages. Regarding the study as a whole: Shifts in expanded clonotypes may have been confounded by donor CMV status, which was unknown.

The CDR3 contains 16 residues. Trimming shortened V by 2 bases and J by 7 bases, and 18 bases separated the two germline ends. Germline V gene data show CDR1 as SGHTA and CDR2 as FQGNSA. A sample-barcoded 5' primer and a J-beta primer mix were used in a second PCR of about 6 to 12 cycles. No fewer than 3 million CDR3-containing paired-end reads came from each sample. TCRdb itself ran the 5' RACE reads through MiXCR, one entry per CDR3 protein. The data show roughly 1.5 million distinct CDR3 sequences, with 35% to 45% seen just once and around 4% held by the top ten. A remark on this clonotype: Its antigen is as yet unknown.

Sample donors were healthy Caucasian individuals that came from Russia, aged roughly 6 to 95. Sequenced input: blood. The TCR was taken from a woman aged 18-29 years in good health. The chain combines TRBV7-2 with TRBJ1-5; a weak D match, TRBD1 (6 bases). CDR3 sequence reads: CASSLWGAGLGQPQHF. CDR3 in DNA: TGTGCCAGCAGCTTATGGGGGGCGGGGCTGGGGCAGCCCCAGCATTTT.